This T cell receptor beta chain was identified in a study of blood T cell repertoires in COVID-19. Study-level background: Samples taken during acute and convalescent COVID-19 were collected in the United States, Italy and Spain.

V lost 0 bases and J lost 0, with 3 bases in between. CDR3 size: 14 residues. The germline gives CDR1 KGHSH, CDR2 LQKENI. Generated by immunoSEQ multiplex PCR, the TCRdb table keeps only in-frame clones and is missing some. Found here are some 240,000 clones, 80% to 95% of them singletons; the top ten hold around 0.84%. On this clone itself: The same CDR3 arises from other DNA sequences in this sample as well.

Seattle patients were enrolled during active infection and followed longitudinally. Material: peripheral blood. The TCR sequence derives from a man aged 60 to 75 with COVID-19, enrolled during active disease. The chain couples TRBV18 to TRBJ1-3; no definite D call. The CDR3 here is CASSPPASGNTIYF. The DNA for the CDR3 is TGTGCCAGCTCACCACCAGCCTCTGGAAACACCATATATTTT. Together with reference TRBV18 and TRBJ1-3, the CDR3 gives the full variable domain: NAGVMQNPRHLVRRRGQEARLRCSPMKGHSHVYWYRQLPEEGLKFMVYLQKENIIDESGMPKERFSAEFPKEGPSILRIQQVVRGDSAAYFCASSPPASGNTIYFGEGSWLTVV.